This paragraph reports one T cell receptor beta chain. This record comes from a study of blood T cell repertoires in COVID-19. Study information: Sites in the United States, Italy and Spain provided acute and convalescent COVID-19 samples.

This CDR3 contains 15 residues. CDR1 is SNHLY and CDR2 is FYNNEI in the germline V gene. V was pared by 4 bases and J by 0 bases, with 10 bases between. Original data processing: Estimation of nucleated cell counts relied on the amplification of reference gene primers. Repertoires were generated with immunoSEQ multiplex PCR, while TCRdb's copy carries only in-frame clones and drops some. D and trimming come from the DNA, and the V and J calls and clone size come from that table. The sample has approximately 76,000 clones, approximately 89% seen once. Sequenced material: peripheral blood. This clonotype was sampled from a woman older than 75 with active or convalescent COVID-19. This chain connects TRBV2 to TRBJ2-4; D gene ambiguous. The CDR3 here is CASSVEQIAKNIQYF. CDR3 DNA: TGTGCCAGCAGTGTAGAACAGATAGCCAAAAACATTCAGTACTTC.